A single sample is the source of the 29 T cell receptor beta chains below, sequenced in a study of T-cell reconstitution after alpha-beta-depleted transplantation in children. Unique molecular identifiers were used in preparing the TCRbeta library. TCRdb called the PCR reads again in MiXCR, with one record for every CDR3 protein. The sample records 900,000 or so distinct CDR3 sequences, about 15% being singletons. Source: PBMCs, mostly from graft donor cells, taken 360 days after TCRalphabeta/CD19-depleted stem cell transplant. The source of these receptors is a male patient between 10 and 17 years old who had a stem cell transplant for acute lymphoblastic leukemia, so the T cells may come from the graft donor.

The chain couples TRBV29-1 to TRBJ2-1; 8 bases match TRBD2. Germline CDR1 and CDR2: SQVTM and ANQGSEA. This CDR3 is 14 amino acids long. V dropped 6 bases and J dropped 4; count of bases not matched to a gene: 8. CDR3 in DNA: TGCAGCGTGGTCGGGGAGCGGGGGTACAATGAGCAGTTCTTC. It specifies CSVVGERGYNEQFF.

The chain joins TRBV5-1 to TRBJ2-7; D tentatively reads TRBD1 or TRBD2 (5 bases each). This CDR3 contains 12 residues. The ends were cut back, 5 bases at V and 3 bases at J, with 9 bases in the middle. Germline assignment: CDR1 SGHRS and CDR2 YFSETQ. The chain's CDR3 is CASRRDRYEQYF. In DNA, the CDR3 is TGCGCCAGCAGGAGGGACCGCTACGAGCAGTACTTC.

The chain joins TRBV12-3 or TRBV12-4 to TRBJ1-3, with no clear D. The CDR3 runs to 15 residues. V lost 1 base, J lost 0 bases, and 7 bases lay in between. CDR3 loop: CASSLVWISGNTIYF. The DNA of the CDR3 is TGTGCCAGCAGTTTAGTGTGGATCTCTGGAAACACCATATATTTT.

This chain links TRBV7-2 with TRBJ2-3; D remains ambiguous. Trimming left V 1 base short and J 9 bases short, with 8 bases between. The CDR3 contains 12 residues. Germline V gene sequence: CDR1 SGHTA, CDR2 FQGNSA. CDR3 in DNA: TGTGCCAGCAGCTTAGTGGTTAAGACGCAGTATTTT. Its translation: CASSLVVKTQYF.

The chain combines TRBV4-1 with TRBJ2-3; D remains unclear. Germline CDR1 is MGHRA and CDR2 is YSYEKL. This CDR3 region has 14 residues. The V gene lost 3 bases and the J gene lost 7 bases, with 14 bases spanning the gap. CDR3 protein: CASSHYATPHTQYF. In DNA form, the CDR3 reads TGCGCCAGCAGCCATTACGCCACCCCGCATACGCAGTATTTT.

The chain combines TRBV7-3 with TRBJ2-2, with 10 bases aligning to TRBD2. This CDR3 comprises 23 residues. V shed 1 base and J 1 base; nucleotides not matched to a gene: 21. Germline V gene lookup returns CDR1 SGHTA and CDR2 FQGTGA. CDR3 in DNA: TGTGCCAGCAGCTTAAAAAGGGCGCCAAACGCCCTAGCGGGAGTCGGGAACACCGGGGAGCTGTTTTTT. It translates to CASSLKRAPNALAGVGNTGELFF.

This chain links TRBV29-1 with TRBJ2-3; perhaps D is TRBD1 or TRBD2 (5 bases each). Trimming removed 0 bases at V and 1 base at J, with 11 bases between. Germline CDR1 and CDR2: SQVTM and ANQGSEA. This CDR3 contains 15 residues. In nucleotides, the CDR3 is TGCAGCGTTGAAGACGAAGGGACGGGCACAGATACGCAGTATTTT. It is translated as CSVEDEGTGTDTQYF.

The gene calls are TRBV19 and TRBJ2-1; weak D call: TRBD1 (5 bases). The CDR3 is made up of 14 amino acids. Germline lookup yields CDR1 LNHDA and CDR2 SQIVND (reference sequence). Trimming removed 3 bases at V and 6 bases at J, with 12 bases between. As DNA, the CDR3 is TGTGCCAGTAGTATCTTCCAGGGCGGCAATGAGCAGTTCTTC. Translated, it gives CASSIFQGGNEQFF.

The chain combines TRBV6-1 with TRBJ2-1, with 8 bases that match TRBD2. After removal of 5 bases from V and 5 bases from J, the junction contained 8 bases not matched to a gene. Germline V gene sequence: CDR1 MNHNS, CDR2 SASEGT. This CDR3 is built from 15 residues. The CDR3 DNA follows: TGTGCCAGCAGTCATGCGGGACTAGTGGACAATGAGCAGTTCTTC. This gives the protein CASSHAGLVDNEQFF.

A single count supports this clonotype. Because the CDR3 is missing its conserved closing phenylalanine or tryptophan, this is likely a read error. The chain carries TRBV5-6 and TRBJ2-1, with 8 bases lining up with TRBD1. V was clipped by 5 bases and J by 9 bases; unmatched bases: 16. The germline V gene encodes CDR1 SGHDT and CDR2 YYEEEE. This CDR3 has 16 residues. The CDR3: CASSPGPQGARAEQFL. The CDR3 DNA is TGTGCCAGCAGTCCGGGTCCGCAGGGGGCGCGAGCTGAGCAGTTCTTG.

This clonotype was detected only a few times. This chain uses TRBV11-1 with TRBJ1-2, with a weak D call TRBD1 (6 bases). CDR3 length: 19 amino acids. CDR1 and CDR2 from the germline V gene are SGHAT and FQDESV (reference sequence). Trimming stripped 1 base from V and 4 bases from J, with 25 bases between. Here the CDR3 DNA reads TGTGCCAGCAGCTTAGATGGCCTCACAGGGTGGAGGGGGATCTATGGCTACACCTTC. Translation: CASSLDGLTGWRGIYGYTF.

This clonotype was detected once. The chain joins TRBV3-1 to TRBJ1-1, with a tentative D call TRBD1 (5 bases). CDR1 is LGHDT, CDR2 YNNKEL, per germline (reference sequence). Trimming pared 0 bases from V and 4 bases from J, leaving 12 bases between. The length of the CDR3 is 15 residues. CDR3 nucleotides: TGTGCCAGCAGCCAAGATTGGGGGGTAGGCACTGAAGCTTTCTTT. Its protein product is CASSQDWGVGTEAFF.

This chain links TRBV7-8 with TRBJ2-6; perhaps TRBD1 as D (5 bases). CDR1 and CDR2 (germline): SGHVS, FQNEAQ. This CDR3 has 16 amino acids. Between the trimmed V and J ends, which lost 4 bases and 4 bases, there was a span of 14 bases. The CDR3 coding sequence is TGTGCCAGCAGCTCACGCAGGGTGGCAGGGGCCAACGTCCTGACTTTC. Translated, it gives CASSSRRVAGANVLTF.

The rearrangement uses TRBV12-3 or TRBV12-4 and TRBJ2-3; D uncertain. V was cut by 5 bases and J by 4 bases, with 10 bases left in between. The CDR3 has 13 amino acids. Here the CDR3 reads CASSLLGSDTQYF. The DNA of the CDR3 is TGTGCCAGCAGTCTTTTAGGGTCAGATACGCAGTATTTT.

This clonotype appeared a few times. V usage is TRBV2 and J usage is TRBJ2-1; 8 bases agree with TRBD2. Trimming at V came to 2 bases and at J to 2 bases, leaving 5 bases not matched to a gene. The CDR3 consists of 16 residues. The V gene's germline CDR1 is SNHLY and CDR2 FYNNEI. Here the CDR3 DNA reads TGTGCCAGCAGTGAACGAGGGCGGGAGGCCTACAATGAGCAGTTCTTC. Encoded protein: CASSERGREAYNEQFF. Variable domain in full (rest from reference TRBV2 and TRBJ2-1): EPEVTQTPSHQVTQMGQEVILRCVPISNHLYFYWYRQILGQKVEFLVSFYNNEISEKSEIFDDQFSVERPDGSNFTLKIRSTKLEDSAMYFCASSERGREAYNEQFFGPGTRLTVL.

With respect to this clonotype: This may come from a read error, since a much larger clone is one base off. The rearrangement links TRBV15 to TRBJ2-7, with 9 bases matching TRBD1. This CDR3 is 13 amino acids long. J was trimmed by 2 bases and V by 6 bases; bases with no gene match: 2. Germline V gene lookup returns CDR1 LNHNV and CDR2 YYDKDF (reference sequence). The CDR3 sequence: CATRGTGTYEQYF. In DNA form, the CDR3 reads TGTGCCACCAGGGGGACAGGGACCTACGAGCAGTACTTC. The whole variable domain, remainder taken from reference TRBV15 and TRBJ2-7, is DAMVIQNPRYQVTQFGKPVTLSCSQTLNHNVMYWYQQKSSQAPKLLFHYYDKDFNNEADTPDNFQSRRPNTSFCFLDIRSPGLGDTAMYLCATRGTGTYEQYFGPGTRLTVT.

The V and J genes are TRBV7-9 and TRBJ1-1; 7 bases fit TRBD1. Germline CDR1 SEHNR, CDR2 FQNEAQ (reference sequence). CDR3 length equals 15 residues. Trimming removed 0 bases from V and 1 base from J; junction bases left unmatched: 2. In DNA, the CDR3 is TGTGCCAGCAGCTTAGCTACAGGGGAGAACACTGAAGCTTTCTTT. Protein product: CASSLATGENTEAFF.

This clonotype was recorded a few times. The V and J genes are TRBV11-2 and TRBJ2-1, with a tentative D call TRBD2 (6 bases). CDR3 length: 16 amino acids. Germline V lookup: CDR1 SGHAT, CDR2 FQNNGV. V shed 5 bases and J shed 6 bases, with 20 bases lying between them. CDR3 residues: CASSPWRDWDSNEQFF. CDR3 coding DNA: TGTGCCAGCAGCCCGTGGCGGGATTGGGACTCCAATGAGCAGTTCTTC.

For the CDR3, the DNA is TGTGCCAGCTCACCAAATGAAGTAGCGGGGTACAATGAGCAGTTCTTC. It translates to CASSPNEVAGYNEQFF. The chain carries TRBV18 and TRBJ2-1; TRBD2 agrees at 8 bases. Germline CDR1 reads KGHSH; CDR2 reads LQKENI. Unmatched junction bases numbered 7, after V lost 2 bases and J lost 4 bases. The CDR3 consists of 16 residues.

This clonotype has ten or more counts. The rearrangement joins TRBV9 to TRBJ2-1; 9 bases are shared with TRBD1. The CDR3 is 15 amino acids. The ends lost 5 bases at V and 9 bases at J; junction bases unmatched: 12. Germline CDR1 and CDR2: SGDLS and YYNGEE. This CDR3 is CASSTPGQGWVEQFF. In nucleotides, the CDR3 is TGTGCCAGCAGTACCCCGGGACAGGGATGGGTTGAGCAGTTCTTC.

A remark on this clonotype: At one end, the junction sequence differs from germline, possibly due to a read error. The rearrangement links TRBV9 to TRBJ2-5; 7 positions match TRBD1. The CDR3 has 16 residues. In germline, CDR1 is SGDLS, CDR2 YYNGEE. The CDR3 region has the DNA TGCGCCAGCAGCCCCCCTCGGACAGGTGACCAAGAGACCCAGTACTTC. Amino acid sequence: CASSPPRTGDQETQYF.

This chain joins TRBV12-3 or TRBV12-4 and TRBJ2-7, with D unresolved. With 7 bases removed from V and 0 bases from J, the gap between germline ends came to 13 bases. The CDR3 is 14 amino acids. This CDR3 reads CASTLDLFSYEQYF. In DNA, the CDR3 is TGTGCCAGCACCCTCGACTTGTTCTCCTACGAGCAGTACTTC.

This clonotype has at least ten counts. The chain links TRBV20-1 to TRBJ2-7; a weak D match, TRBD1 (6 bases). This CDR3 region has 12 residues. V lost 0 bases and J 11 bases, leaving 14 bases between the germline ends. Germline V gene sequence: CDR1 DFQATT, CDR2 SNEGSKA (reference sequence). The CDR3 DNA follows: TGCAGTGCTAGAGACCTCTTGACAGGAGAGTACTTC. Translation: CSARDLLTGEYF.

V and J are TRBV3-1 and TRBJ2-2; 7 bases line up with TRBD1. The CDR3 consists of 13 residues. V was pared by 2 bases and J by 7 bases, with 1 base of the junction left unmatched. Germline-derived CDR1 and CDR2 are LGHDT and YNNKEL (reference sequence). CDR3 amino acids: CASSQTGVGELFF. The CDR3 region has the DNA TGTGCCAGCAGCCAAACAGGGGTCGGGGAGCTGTTTTTT. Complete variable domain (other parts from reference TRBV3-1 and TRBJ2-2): DTAVSQTPKYLVTQMGNDKSIKCEQNLGHDTMYWYKQDSKKFLKIMFSYNNKELIINETVPNRFSPKSPDKAHLNLHINSLELGDSAVYFCASSQTGVGELFFGEGSRLTVL.

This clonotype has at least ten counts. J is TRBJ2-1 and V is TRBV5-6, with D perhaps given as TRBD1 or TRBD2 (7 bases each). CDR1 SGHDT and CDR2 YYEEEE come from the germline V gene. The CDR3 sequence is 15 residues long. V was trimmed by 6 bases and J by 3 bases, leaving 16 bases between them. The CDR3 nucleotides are TGTGCCAGCACCCCCCCCAGGGGGGGCTACAATGAGCAGTTCTTC. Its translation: CASTPPRGGYNEQFF.

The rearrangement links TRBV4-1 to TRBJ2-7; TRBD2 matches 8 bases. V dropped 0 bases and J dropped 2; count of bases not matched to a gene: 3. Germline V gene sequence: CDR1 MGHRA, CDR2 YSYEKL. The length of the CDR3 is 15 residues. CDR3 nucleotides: TGCGCCAGCAGCCAAGATCCCGGGAGGGCCTACGAGCAGTACTTC. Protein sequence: CASSQDPGRAYEQYF.

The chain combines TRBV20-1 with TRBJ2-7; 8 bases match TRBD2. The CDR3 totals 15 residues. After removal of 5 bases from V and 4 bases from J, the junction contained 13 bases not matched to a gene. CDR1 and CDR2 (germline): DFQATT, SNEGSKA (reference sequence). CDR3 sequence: CSALRGGTSLYEQYF. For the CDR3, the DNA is TGCAGTGCTCTTCGGGGGGGGACTAGTCTGTACGAGCAGTACTTC.

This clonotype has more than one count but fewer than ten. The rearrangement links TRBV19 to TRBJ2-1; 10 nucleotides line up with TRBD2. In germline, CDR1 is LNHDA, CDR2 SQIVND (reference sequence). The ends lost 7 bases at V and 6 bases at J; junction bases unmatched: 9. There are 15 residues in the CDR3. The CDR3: CASTTGSSGGNEQFF. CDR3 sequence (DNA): TGTGCCAGTACGACCGGGTCTAGCGGGGGCAATGAGCAGTTCTTC.

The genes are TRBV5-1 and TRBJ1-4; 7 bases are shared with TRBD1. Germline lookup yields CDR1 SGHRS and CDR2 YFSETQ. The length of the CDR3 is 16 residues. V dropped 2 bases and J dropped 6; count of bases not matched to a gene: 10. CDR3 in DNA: TGCGCCAGCAGCTTCGACCACAGGGGAGTCGATGAAAAACTGTTTTTT. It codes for CASSFDHRGVDEKLFF.